The text below deals with one T cell receptor beta chain. What antigen it recognizes has not been identified. The sample holds no much larger clone one base away, and base qualities are not on file. RNA was extracted using the RNeasy kit, and about 0.45 to 1 microgram was reverse transcribed with random hexamers. The immunoSEQ multiplex PCR assay, covering 54 Vbeta and 13 Jbeta segments, was used to amplify TCR beta CDR3 regions. PCR amplification bias was corrected by using a synthetic template baseline for primer optimization and computational correction. From the authors' description of their analysis: Reads were annotated to V, D and J genes per IMGT and analyzed with immunoSEQ Analyzer, keeping only productive sequences. To calculate clonality, Shannon entropy was normalized by log2 of the number of productive unique sequences and then subtracted from one. For each patient and control, public and private clones were evaluated among the 100 most prevalent clones. Susac-specific clones were defined as absent from healthy and MS cohorts, 1052 published viral clones and other ImmuneACCESS disease sequences. TCRdb itself trimmed the public reads at Q25 with fastp, ran MiXCR and retained productive beta chains. All rows with the same CDR3 protein become a single entry with the most common DNA and genes. Clone size and V and J calls follow TCRdb, not the original study. In all, the sample holds 200,000 to 250,000 distinct CDR3 sequences, and approximately 95% of those were seen once. The top ten clones comprise 0.095% of the sample.

Between the V and J ends, shortened by 5 bases and 0 bases respectively, the junction contains 8 bases. Per the germline V gene (reference sequence), DFQATT is the CDR1 and SNEGSKA is the CDR2. The CDR3 starts with the cysteine, ends with the phenylalanine, and has 14 residues. The read is trimmed to its CDR3 DNA, 42 bases read in frame from base 1. High-throughput TCR beta sequencing profiled peripheral blood CD8+ and CD4+ T cells from healthy donors, Susac syndrome patients and multiple sclerosis patients. Multiple sclerosis controls were treatment-naive patients with stable or active relapsing-remitting disease fulfilling revised McDonald criteria. Bulk CD8+ and CD4+ T cells were purified magnetically by negative isolation, whereas CD8+ TEMRA cells were enriched by FACS. Blood was collected in EDTA tubes and processed within 24 hours, with PBMCs isolated through density gradient centrifugation. PBMCs intended for TCR sequencing were frozen in liquid nitrogen and were later thawed in a 37 degrees C water bath. A purity of at least 90% was achieved for sorted or isolated CD4+, CD8+ and CD8+ TEMRA cells.

This record belongs to a study of CD8 T cells in Susac syndrome (dated by TCRdb to between 2019 and 2020). In terms of the full investigation: Whether CD8+ T cell activation and differentiation in Susac syndrome was antigen driven was tested using repertoire sequencing. The research as a whole found: The number of individuals in the TCR sequencing and HLA analysis was recognized as being relatively small.

This chain joins TRBV20-1 to TRBJ2-6; possibly the D gene is TRBD1, per 5 matching bases. The sequenced sample was CD4+ T cells from PBMCs. The sequence derives from a human donor with multiple sclerosis. This receptor has the CDR3 CSAPDTSGANVLTF. The bases are TGCAGTGCTCCGGACACCTCTGGGGCCAACGTCCTGACTTTC.